This T cell receptor (beta chain) was sequenced for a study of T-cell memory formation after mild COVID-19. On the study more broadly: Largely, TCR clusters stayed within a single donor.

This clonotype came up a few times. Antigen specificity is unknown. Study results and caveats: CD4/CD8 balance characterized clones contracting day 15 to 85, and CD4+ skew characterized later expanders. Cross-reactive memory seemingly joined, as some responding clones were found in pre-infection memory. Shrinking CD4+ clones were chiefly CM and EM; CD8+ ones were chiefly EMRA.

TCRdb re-called the 5' RACE reads through MiXCR, storing one row per CDR3 protein. The sample includes approximately 580,000 distinct CDR3 sequences, around 21% seen only once; the top ten take around 13%. V was clipped by 5 bases and J by 0 bases; unmatched bases: 5. CDR1 is SEHNR and CDR2 is FQNEAQ in the germline V gene (reference sequence). The CDR3 runs to 16 residues. The TCR sequence derives from an adult woman who had mild COVID-19 (a few samples of this study predate the infection). Cell type and time point are not known. The sequencing input was PBMCs or a T cell subset sorted from them (not recorded which). The chain has TRBV7-9 and TRBJ1-3, with 9 bases matching TRBD1. CDR3 residues: CASSPGQGLSGNTIYF. DNA of the CDR3: TGTGCCAGCAGCCCGGGACAGGGACTCTCTGGAAACACCATATATTTT.